The TCR beta chain under discussion was sequenced for a study of shared clonotypes between healthy human individuals. Clones were read by immunoSEQ multiplex PCR, and TCRdb kept only the in-frame ones, dropping some. The data contain under 2.5 million clones, approximately 90% of them singletons. V lost 4 bases, J lost 2 bases, and 18 bases lay in between. This CDR3 comprises 16 residues. Germline V gives CDR1 KGHSH, CDR2 LQKENI. The TCR was taken from a man aged 18 to 30 in good health. Some clones in this sample may be carry-over from other donors' samples. The chain joins TRBV18 to TRBJ2-7; possible D gene TRBD2, 5 bases. Sequencing input: naive CD4+ T cells from PBMCs. Subset noted: CD45RA+ positively selected. For the CDR3, the DNA is TGTGCCAGCTCACGCAACTACGGGGATAACCCCTACGAGCAGTACTTC. It encodes CASSRNYGDNPYEQYF.